This entry lists 11 T cell receptor beta chains sequenced from one sample in a study of cytomegalovirus exposure and HLA in healthy donors. PCR employed 60 Vbeta and 13 Jbeta primers. Profiling relied on immunoSEQ multiplex PCR, and the TCRdb table lists in-frame clones only, not all of them. Of 100,000 to 150,000 clones listed, about a sixth are singletons. Material: PBMCs. Every receptor here comes from a female donor in good health and CMV-seropositive.

V usage is TRBV6-5 and J usage is TRBJ1-5; possible D gene TRBD1, 5 bases. The CDR3 runs 14 residues. Between the trimmed V and J ends, which lost 5 bases and 3 bases, there was a span of 11 bases. Germline assignment: CDR1 MNHEY and CDR2 SVGAGI. CDR3 sequence (DNA): TGTGCCAGCAGTCAGACAGCTTACAATCAGCCCCAGCATTTT. The encoded protein is CASSQTAYNQPQHF.

This clone turned up a few times. The chain is built from TRBV27 and TRBJ1-2; TRBD1 is a possible D gene (5 bases). The V end lost 5 bases, the J end lost 3 bases, and 16 bases lay between the germline ends. Germline-derived CDR1 and CDR2 are MNHEY and SMNVEV (reference sequence). The CDR3 loop spans 15 amino acids. CDR3 DNA: TGTGCCAGCAGTCGCGCGGGGACGTTTGACTATGGCTACACCTTC. Translated, it gives CASSRAGTFDYGYTF.

Only a few counts were recorded for this clone. V is TRBV4-3 and J is TRBJ2-2; 13 nucleotides align to TRBD2. Germline loops: CDR1 LGHNA, CDR2 YSLEER. V lost 3 bases to trimming and J lost 4 bases; unmatched junction nucleotides: 11. The CDR3 runs to 19 residues. CDR3 sequence (DNA): TGCGCCAGCAGCCACGAAGGGGGTACTAGCGGGGGGGCCACCGGGGAGCTGTTTTTT. This gives the protein CASSHEGGTSGGATGELFF.

This clone has only a few counts. The rearrangement joins TRBV6-1 to TRBJ2-5; no definite D call. Germline V CDR1 and CDR2: MNHNS, SASEGT. CDR3 length: 15 residues. The germline V and J ends were trimmed by 8 bases and 5 bases, with 21 bases remaining between them. CDR3 nucleotide sequence: TGTGCCAGCTCTGCCGCGGATAAGATTCTGGAGACCCAGTACTTC. Its protein is CASSAADKILETQYF.

This clone showed up just a few times. This chain joins TRBV7-9 and TRBJ2-3; 8 positions agree with TRBD2. This CDR3 contains 17 residues. The trim removed 1 base at V and 3 bases at J, leaving 9 bases unmatched. Germline V gene sequence: CDR1 SEHNR, CDR2 FQNEAQ (reference sequence). CDR3 sequence (DNA): TGTGCCAGCAGCTTAGGAGTCGGCGGGACTAGGACAGATACGCAGTATTTT. Translation: CASSLGVGGTRTDTQYF.

The chain uses TRBV11-1 and TRBJ2-5; the match to TRBD2 covers 8 bases. Germline assignment: CDR1 SGHAT and CDR2 FQDESV (reference sequence). This CDR3 has 17 residues. V shed 1 base, J shed 4 bases, and the junction held 11 bases outside the gene matches. The CDR3 nucleotides read TGTGCCAGCAGCTTAGGGGGTCGGACTAGCAGAGCAGAGACCCAGTACTTC. Amino acids: CASSLGGRTSRAETQYF.

This clone was observed a few times. The chain combines TRBV27 with TRBJ1-1; tentative D call: TRBD1 (5 bases). V was shortened by 1 base and J by 1 base, with 7 bases between the two germline ends. Germline CDR1 MNHEY, CDR2 SMNVEV (reference sequence). CDR3 size: 14 residues. For the CDR3, the DNA is TGTGCCAGCAGTTTATGGGGCTGGAACACTGAAGCTTTCTTT. Encoded protein: CASSLWGWNTEAFF.

In its sample, this clone was seen a few times. The gene calls are TRBV4-1 and TRBJ2-1, with a possible D match to TRBD1 (5 bases). CDR3 length: 13 residues. The V end was cut by 4 bases, the J end by 10 bases, with 14 bases between. Per the germline V gene, CDR1 is MGHRA and CDR2 is YSYEKL. The CDR3 is CASSLSLTVEQFF. DNA for the CDR3: TGCGCCAGCAGCCTTTCATTGACAGTCGAGCAGTTCTTC.

The chain carries TRBV5-5 and TRBJ1-2; D possibly corresponds to TRBD1 (5 bases). Germline V CDR1 and CDR2: SGHKS, YYEKEE (reference sequence). The length of the CDR3 is 14 residues. Trimming stripped 5 bases from V and 6 bases from J, with 17 bases between. The CDR3 reads CASRRPSPGDGYTF. The DNA of the CDR3 is TGTGCCAGCAGGAGGCCCTCTCCGGGGGATGGCTACACCTTC.

The chain has TRBV2 and TRBJ1-6; D perhaps matches TRBD1 (5 bases). From germline, CDR1 is SNHLY and CDR2 FYNNEI. The CDR3 totals 14 residues. The V gene lost 4 bases and the J gene lost 9 bases, with 13 bases spanning the gap. This CDR3 reads CASSVRVNGSPLHF. The CDR3 region has the DNA TGTGCCAGCAGTGTCAGGGTTAACGGTTCACCCCTCCACTTT. The complete variable domain, with remaining parts taken from reference TRBV2 and TRBJ1-6, reads EPEVTQTPSHQVTQMGQEVILRCVPISNHLYFYWYRQILGQKVEFLVSFYNNEISEKSEIFDDQFSVERPDGSNFTLKIRSTKLEDSAMYFCASSVRVNGSPLHFGNGTRLTVT.

The chain carries TRBV5-6 and TRBJ2-2; tentative D call: TRBD2 (6 bases). The germline V and J ends were trimmed by 3 bases and 0 bases, with 6 bases remaining between them. The germline CDR1 and CDR2 sequences are SGHDT and YYEEEE. The CDR3 length is 14 residues. The CDR3: CASSWEANTGELFF. In DNA, the CDR3 is TGTGCCAGCAGCTGGGAGGCGAACACCGGGGAGCTGTTTTTT.